What follows are 28 T cell receptor beta chains derived from one specimen sequenced in a study of T cell repertoires in cytomegalovirus infection. These TCRs' antigens remain unknown. One entry per CDR3 protein results from TCRdb running MiXCR on the reads. The table shows around 130,000 distinct CDR3 sequences, with 20% to 30% occurring only once. The specimen sequenced was PBMCs, sequenced either directly or after in vitro stimulation (not recorded which). These receptors all stem from a human donor in good health (CMV status not recorded). Some clones in this sample may be carry-over from other donors' samples.

This CDR3 is CSARDRPAGVGGELFF. For the CDR3, the DNA is TGCAGTGCTAGAGATAGGCCAGCGGGAGTGGGCGGGGAGCTGTTTTTT. The rearrangement uses TRBV20-1 and TRBJ2-2; 8 positions agree with TRBD2. The trim removed 0 bases at V and 7 bases at J, leaving 10 bases unmatched. CDR1 is DFQATT, CDR2 SNEGSKA, per germline (reference sequence). The CDR3 has 16 residues.

This clonotype occurred many times. The chain uses TRBV7-2 and TRBJ1-5, with 9 positions matching TRBD1. With V trimmed by 5 bases and J by 4 bases, 9 bases remained unmatched. The germline gives CDR1 SGHTA, CDR2 FQGNSA. The CDR3 is made up of 16 amino acids. CDR3 sequence (DNA): TGTGCCAGCAGCCCAACGGACAGGGGCCTAAATCAGCCCCAGCATTTT. This sequence encodes CASSPTDRGLNQPQHF.

This clonotype is deemed medium-sized. This sequence joins TRBV5-1 and TRBJ2-5; TRBD2 agrees at 8 bases. The J segment lost 5 bases and the V segment lost 6 bases, leaving 15 bases of the junction unmatched. In germline, CDR1 is SGHRS, CDR2 YFSETQ. This CDR3 region has 16 residues. The CDR3 bases are TGCGCCAGCAAGGCCAGTTCGGGGGGGTCGACGGAGACCCAGTACTTC. It is translated as CASKASSGGSTETQYF.

This clonotype was picked up a small number of times. V usage is TRBV15 and J usage is TRBJ2-5, with a tentative D call TRBD2 (5 bases). The germline V gene has CDR1 LNHNV and CDR2 YYDKDF (reference sequence). V lost 1 base and J 5 bases, leaving 11 bases between the germline ends. The CDR3 contains 14 residues. The CDR3 loop reads CATSRGGDGETQYF. The CDR3 DNA follows: TGTGCCACCAGCAGAGGGGGAGATGGGGAGACCCAGTACTTC.

This clonotype came up a few times. The chain carries TRBV6-1 and TRBJ2-3; D is perhaps TRBD2 (6 bases). Trimming stripped 5 bases from V and 6 bases from J, with 21 bases between. The CDR3 is 16 amino acids. Germline CDR1 MNHNS, CDR2 SASEGT. The CDR3 nucleotides read TGTGCCAGCAGTCGAACCGGGACTTTACCTTCTGATACGCAGTATTTT. This gives the protein CASSRTGTLPSDTQYF.

The chain employs TRBV7-9 and TRBJ1-2; D not resolved. The V end lost 5 bases, the J end lost 7 bases, and 17 bases lay between the germline ends. The CDR3 spans 14 residues. Germline values: CDR1 SEHNR, CDR2 FQNEAQ (reference sequence). CDR3 bases: TGTGCCAGCAGCCTCGAGGACCGGACGGTTGGCTACACCTTC. Amino acids: CASSLEDRTVGYTF.

This chain connects TRBV4-1 to TRBJ2-5; possible D gene TRBD2, 6 bases. Germline CDR1 is MGHRA and CDR2 is YSYEKL. Between the trimmed V and J ends, which lost 1 base and 4 bases, there was a span of 19 bases. This CDR3 is 17 amino acids long. The CDR3, as DNA: TGCGCCAGCAGCCAAGCGGACCTCCGGGAGCTACGAGAGACCCAGTACTTC. Protein: CASSQADLRELRETQYF.

This clonotype was seen only a few times. The J gene is TRBJ2-1, the V gene TRBV4-1, with 10 bases that match TRBD2. The CDR3 has 16 residues. V shed 3 bases, J shed 3 bases, and the junction held 5 bases outside the gene matches. The germline V gene has CDR1 MGHRA and CDR2 YSYEKL. The CDR3 sequence: CASSHQREGFYNEQFF. In DNA, the CDR3 is TGCGCCAGCAGCCATCAGCGGGAGGGGTTCTACAATGAGCAGTTCTTC.

The chain is built from TRBV12-3 or TRBV12-4 and TRBJ1-5; 7 bases match TRBD1. After removal of 1 base from V and 5 bases from J, the junction contained 11 bases not matched to a gene. The CDR3 covers 17 residues. The CDR3 sequence: CASSLVQGITGDQPQHF. The CDR3 DNA follows: TGTGCCAGCAGTTTAGTGCAAGGTATTACAGGGGATCAGCCCCAGCATTTT.

V and J are TRBV28 and TRBJ1-1; 7 nucleotides match TRBD1. CDR1 is MDHEN, CDR2 SYDVKM, per germline. The J segment lost 0 bases and the V segment lost 5 bases, leaving 6 bases of the junction unmatched. This CDR3 contains 15 residues. The CDR3 DNA reads TGTGCCAGCAGTCCGGCGACAGGGATGAACACTGAAGCTTTCTTT. Its protein product is CASSPATGMNTEAFF.

This clonotype occurred a few times. This chain uses TRBV6-1 with TRBJ2-3; D not certain. The CDR3 sequence is 13 residues long. Between the trimmed V and J ends, which lost 1 base and 4 bases, there was a span of 6 bases. CDR1 and CDR2 (germline): MNHNS, SASEGT. The CDR3 reads CASSEVGADTQYF. In DNA, the CDR3 is TGTGCCAGCAGTGAAGTTGGGGCAGATACGCAGTATTTT.

This clonotype was picked up a small number of times. This rearrangement joins TRBV10-3 to TRBJ2-7, with TRBD2 as a possible D gene (5 bases). V was clipped by 3 bases and J by 4 bases, with 13 bases between them. This CDR3 is 14 amino acids long. In germline, CDR1 is ENHRY, CDR2 SYGVKD. The CDR3 DNA follows: TGTGCCATCAGTGACCCGAGGGTGTCTTACGAGCAGTACTTC. Translation gives CAISDPRVSYEQYF.

This clonotype came up many times. V gene TRBV7-8 combines with J gene TRBJ2-3; D perhaps matches TRBD2 (6 bases). Germline assignment: CDR1 SGHVS and CDR2 FQNEAQ. This CDR3 spans 16 amino acids. Trimming removed 5 bases at V and 2 bases at J, with 17 bases between. The CDR3 DNA reads TGTGCCAGCAGCCGGATTGGGGCGGGACCCACAGATACGCAGTATTTT. Its protein is CASSRIGAGPTDTQYF.

In DNA, the CDR3 is TGCAGCGCTCAGGGCTTCTTGAACACTGAAGCTTTCTTT. This codes for CSAQGFLNTEAFF. This chain uses TRBV29-1 with TRBJ1-1; D is possibly TRBD1 (5 bases). Germline V lookup: CDR1 SQVTM, CDR2 ANQGSEA. The CDR3 is 13 amino acids. Trimming took 7 bases from V and 0 from J, leaving 12 bases between them.

This clonotype was detected only a few times. V usage is TRBV18 and J usage is TRBJ2-2; no firm D call. The CDR3 spans 14 residues. V gave up 3 bases and J gave up 0 bases, with 5 bases separating them. CDR1 and CDR2 from the germline V gene are KGHSH and LQKENI. This CDR3 reads CASSPGTNTGELFF. The CDR3 bases are TGTGCCAGCTCACCCGGAACGAACACCGGGGAGCTGTTTTTT.

Points on this clonotype: This may arise from a read error, as a much more abundant clone is one base away. The chain is built from TRBV13 and TRBJ2-1; D call uncertain. CDR3 size: 12 residues. The ends were cut back, 1 base at V and 5 bases at J, with 3 bases in the middle. The V gene's germline CDR1 is PRHDT and CDR2 FYEKMQ (reference sequence). The CDR3 bases are TGTGCCAGCAGCTTAGCCAACAATGAGCAGTTCTTC. It codes for CASSLANNEQFF.

This clonotype was recorded many times. CDR3 DNA: TGTGCCAGCAGCTTAGGAGTGGCGGGAGGAAACAATGAGCAGTTCTTC. The encoded protein is CASSLGVAGGNNEQFF. The rearrangement uses TRBV7-6 and TRBJ2-1, with 8 bases matching TRBD2. The V segment lost 1 base and the J segment 5 bases; nucleotides outside the gene matches: 7. CDR3 length: 16 residues. The V gene's germline CDR1 is SGHVS and CDR2 FNYEAQ. Supplemented by reference TRBV7-6 and TRBJ2-1, the full variable domain reads GAGVSQSPRYKVTKRGQDVALRCDPISGHVSLYWYRQALGQGPEFLTYFNYEAQQDKSGLPNDRFSAERPEGSISTLTIQRTEQRDSAMYRCASSLGVAGGNNEQFFGPGTRLTVL.

There are a few counts of this clonotype. CDR3 DNA sequence: TGTGCCAGCAGGACGGGACTAGCGGACAATGAGCAGTTCTTC. Protein: CASRTGLADNEQFF. V is TRBV25-1 and J is TRBJ2-1; 11 nucleotides align to TRBD2. This CDR3 region has 14 residues. Germline lookup yields CDR1 MGHDK and CDR2 SYGVNS. V gave up 6 bases and J gave up 5 bases; unmatched junction bases: 3.

The V call is TRBV5-6, the J call TRBJ1-2, with D possibly being TRBD1 (6 bases). The V end lost 4 bases, the J end lost 1 base, and 17 bases lay between the germline ends. Germline V gene sequence: CDR1 SGHDT, CDR2 YYEEEE. The CDR3 spans 16 residues. The CDR3 spells CASSPTEGGRNYGYTF. CDR3 sequence (DNA): TGTGCCAGCAGCCCCACTGAGGGGGGTCGTAACTATGGCTACACCTTC.

This chain joins TRBV12-3 or TRBV12-4 and TRBJ2-3; tentatively, D is TRBD1 (6 bases). V was clipped by 5 bases and J by 1 base, with 16 bases between them. This CDR3 has 16 amino acids. CDR3 loop: CASSRRGGLGTDTQYF. CDR3 coding DNA: TGTGCCAGCAGTCGCCGAGGGGGTTTGGGCACAGATACGCAGTATTTT.

This clonotype was seen a few times. CDR3 in DNA: TGTGCCAGCAGTAAGAAATTGGGAACAGGGGGGAATATTAATCAGCCCCAGCATTTT. This sequence encodes CASSKKLGTGGNINQPQHF. V usage is TRBV28 and J usage is TRBJ1-5; TRBD1 matches at 8 bases. The germline gives CDR1 MDHEN, CDR2 SYDVKM. Unmatched junction bases numbered 19, after V lost 5 bases and J lost 4 bases. The CDR3 consists of 19 residues.

V is TRBV11-2 and J is TRBJ2-4; TRBD1 matches 12 bases. The germline V gene encodes CDR1 SGHAT and CDR2 FQNNGV. J gave up 8 bases and V 6 bases, and 5 bases lay outside the gene matches. CDR3 length: 14 amino acids. The CDR3 bases are TGTGCCAGCAGTTCCGGGACAGGGGGCTACATTCAGTACTTC. Translating gives CASSSGTGGYIQYF.

The table lists this clonotype with a few counts. The chain uses TRBV10-3 and TRBJ1-2; weak D call: TRBD1 (5 bases). CDR1 and CDR2 (germline): ENHRY, SYGVKD. This CDR3 is built from 12 residues. Trimming left V 10 bases short and J 4 bases short, with 13 bases between. The CDR3 here is CATAGGSYGYTF. Written as DNA, the CDR3 is TGTGCCACTGCCGGGGGATCCTATGGCTACACCTTC.

This clonotype was picked up a small number of times. The rearrangement joins TRBV7-9 to TRBJ2-1; 7 nucleotides match TRBD1. This CDR3 has 15 amino acids. Germline assignment: CDR1 SEHNR and CDR2 FQNEAQ (reference sequence). Trimming at V came to 1 base and at J to 8 bases, leaving 8 bases not matched to a gene. The CDR3 here is CASSLGQGLNDEQFF. The CDR3 region has the DNA TGTGCCAGCAGCTTAGGACAGGGCCTAAATGATGAGCAGTTCTTC.

There are a few counts of this clonotype. The rearrangement joins TRBV29-1 to TRBJ2-3; D is ambiguous. Germline CDR1 SQVTM, CDR2 ANQGSEA. The V end was cut by 2 bases, the J end by 6 bases, with 12 bases between. The CDR3 is made up of 13 amino acids. The chain's CDR3 is CSVERNWLDTQYF. The CDR3 DNA is TGCAGCGTTGAAAGAAATTGGTTGGATACGCAGTATTTT.

This clonotype was seen ten or more times. The chain uses TRBV27 and TRBJ2-3, with D tentatively TRBD1 or TRBD2 (5 bases each). V was clipped by 5 bases and J by 6 bases, with 15 bases between them. The germline CDR1 and CDR2 sequences are MNHEY and SMNVEV (reference sequence). The CDR3 sequence is 14 residues long. Here the CDR3 reads CASSLRDPIDTQYF. The CDR3 nucleotides read TGTGCCAGCAGTCTCCGGGACCCCATCGATACGCAGTATTTT.

This clonotype turned up a few times. V and J are TRBV7-2 and TRBJ1-1; D is possibly TRBD1 (5 bases). CDR1 and CDR2 from the germline V gene are SGHTA and FQGNSA. This CDR3 region has 14 residues. The germline V and J ends were trimmed by 4 bases and 4 bases, with 13 bases remaining between them. CDR3: CASSSRQRGTEAFF. In DNA, the CDR3 is TGTGCCAGCAGCTCCCGACAAAGGGGCACTGAAGCTTTCTTT.

The sample holds many counts of this clonotype. The rearrangement links TRBV28 to TRBJ2-3, with TRBD2 identical over 9 bases. CDR1 and CDR2 (germline): MDHEN, SYDVKM. CDR3 length: 13 amino acids. Trimming removed 9 bases from V and 4 bases from J; junction bases left unmatched: 5. The chain's CDR3 is CASGTSPADTQYF. In DNA form, the CDR3 reads TGTGCCAGTGGGACTAGCCCAGCAGATACGCAGTATTTT.